Listed below are T cell receptor beta chains from one sample, sequenced in a study of cytomegalovirus exposure and HLA in healthy donors. Using immunoSEQ multiplex PCR, the repertoire was profiled, and TCRdb retains in-frame clones only, with some absent. The repertoire holds about 93,000 clones, with 70% to 80% as singletons. Source material: PBMCs. The origin of the receptors is a man younger than 45 in good health and CMV-seronegative. Both conserved end residues are part of each CDR3. The order of the fields is J gene, D gene, V gene, clone size, CDR3 protein, CDR3 DNA. A D gene is named only where the DNA matches it firmly. Clone size is stated in some rows and not others, as once, few, many or a class when expanded.

j_call: TRBJ2-7; d_call: TRBD1; v_call: TRBV27; clone_size: .; cdr3_aa: CASSPRDRPPYEQYF; cdr3_nt: TGTGCCAGCAGTCCGCGGGACAGGCCCCCCTACGAGCAGTACTTC
j_call: TRBJ1-4; d_call: .; v_call: TRBV2; clone_size: .; cdr3_aa: CASWDTGDNEKLFF; cdr3_nt: TGTGCCAGCTGGGACACAGGAGATAATGAAAAACTGTTTTTT
j_call: TRBJ1-2; d_call: TRBD1; v_call: TRBV5-6; clone_size: few; cdr3_aa: CASSWTGPSNYGYTF; cdr3_nt: TGTGCCAGCAGCTGGACAGGGCCATCTAACTATGGCTACACCTTC
j_call: TRBJ1-2; d_call: .; v_call: TRBV29-1; clone_size: .; cdr3_aa: CSVEEGSYTF; cdr3_nt: TGCAGCGTTGAAGAGGGCAGCTACACCTTC
j_call: TRBJ2-5; d_call: TRBD2; v_call: TRBV5-1; clone_size: once; cdr3_aa: CASSLAGGGAGETQYF; cdr3_nt: TGCGCCAGCAGCTTGGCCGGCGGGGGGGCCGGCGAGACCCAGTACTTC
j_call: TRBJ2-3; d_call: .; v_call: TRBV5-1; clone_size: .; cdr3_aa: CASRFIGASTDTQYF; cdr3_nt: TGCGCCAGCAGGTTCATAGGAGCTAGCACAGATACGCAGTATTTT
j_call: TRBJ2-1; d_call: .; v_call: TRBV7-9; clone_size: .; cdr3_aa: CSSSPLYNEQFF; cdr3_nt: TGTTCCAGCAGCCCCCTCTACAATGAGCAGTTCTTC
j_call: TRBJ1-1; d_call: .; v_call: TRBV6-5; clone_size: few; cdr3_aa: CASTARGNTEAFF; cdr3_nt: TGTGCCAGCACAGCAAGGGGGAACACTGAAGCTTTCTTT
j_call: TRBJ1-4; d_call: TRBD1; v_call: TRBV29-1; clone_size: .; cdr3_aa: CSVVFWTGTLGEKLFF; cdr3_nt: TGCAGCGTTGTATTCTGGACAGGGACTTTGGGGGAAAAACTGTTTTTT
j_call: TRBJ2-5; d_call: .; v_call: TRBV5-1; clone_size: .; cdr3_aa: CASSLARAGIQETQYF; cdr3_nt: TGCGCCAGCAGCTTGGCTCGGGCGGGAATACAAGAGACCCAGTACTTC
j_call: TRBJ1-1; d_call: .; v_call: TRBV19; clone_size: once; cdr3_aa: CASSMAGAGNTEAFF; cdr3_nt: TGTGCCAGTAGTATGGCGGGGGCAGGAAACACTGAAGCTTTCTTT
j_call: TRBJ2-4; d_call: .; v_call: TRBV9; clone_size: .; cdr3_aa: CASSVAMGNGNIQYF; cdr3_nt: TGTGCCAGCAGCGTAGCTATGGGCAACGGAAACATTCAGTACTTC
j_call: TRBJ2-3; d_call: TRBD1; v_call: TRBV15; clone_size: .; cdr3_aa: CATSRDVRTGISDTQYF; cdr3_nt: TGTGCCACCAGCAGAGATGTTCGGACAGGGATCTCGGATACGCAGTATTTT
j_call: TRBJ1-4; d_call: .; v_call: TRBV6-1; clone_size: few; cdr3_aa: CATQRSEKLFF; cdr3_nt: TGTGCCACCCAGCGGAGCGAAAAACTGTTTTTT
j_call: TRBJ2-3; d_call: TRBD2; v_call: TRBV7-2; clone_size: .; cdr3_aa: CASSPRFAGVADTQYF; cdr3_nt: TGTGCCAGCTCGCCGCGGTTTGCGGGAGTTGCAGATACGCAGTATTTT
j_call: TRBJ2-3; d_call: .; v_call: TRBV4-3; clone_size: .; cdr3_aa: CASSQVPGADTQYF; cdr3_nt: TGCGCCAGCAGCCAAGTTCCAGGGGCAGATACGCAGTATTTT
j_call: TRBJ1-2; d_call: .; v_call: TRBV2; clone_size: few; cdr3_aa: CASSHRDYGYTF; cdr3_nt: TGTGCCAGCAGCCACAGGGACTATGGCTACACCTTC
j_call: TRBJ2-7; d_call: .; v_call: TRBV4-3; clone_size: few; cdr3_aa: CASSQDRGLSSYEQYF; cdr3_nt: TGCGCCAGCAGCCAAGATCGGGGTCTTAGCTCCTACGAGCAGTACTTC
j_call: TRBJ1-1; d_call: .; v_call: TRBV2; clone_size: .; cdr3_aa: CASSENTRNTEAFF; cdr3_nt: TGTGCCAGCAGTGAAAACACCAGGAACACTGAAGCTTTCTTT
j_call: TRBJ2-1; d_call: .; v_call: TRBV9; clone_size: .; cdr3_aa: CASSVGGLQLVGEQFF; cdr3_nt: TGTGCCAGCAGCGTAGGTGGGCTCCAGCTGGTTGGGGAGCAGTTCTTC
j_call: TRBJ1-4; d_call: .; v_call: TRBV14; clone_size: .; cdr3_aa: CASSHGQRGEKLFF; cdr3_nt: TGTGCCAGCAGCCACGGACAGAGGGGGGAAAAACTGTTTTTT
j_call: TRBJ1-5; d_call: .; v_call: TRBV21-1; clone_size: .; cdr3_aa: CASSKERDRRHSNQPQHF; cdr3_nt: TGTGCCAGCAGCAAAGAGCGGGACAGGAGACATAGCAATCAGCCCCAGCATTTT
j_call: TRBJ2-4; d_call: TRBD1; v_call: TRBV4-3; clone_size: .; cdr3_aa: CASSQGTGTKNIQYF; cdr3_nt: TGCGCCAGCAGCCAAGGGACAGGGACCAAAAACATTCAGTACTTC
j_call: TRBJ2-3; d_call: .; v_call: TRBV28; clone_size: few; cdr3_aa: CASSSRVPDTQYF; cdr3_nt: TGTGCCAGCAGTTCCAGGGTTCCAGATACGCAGTATTTT
j_call: TRBJ2-3; d_call: TRBD2; v_call: TRBV5-1; clone_size: .; cdr3_aa: CASSPPGGRVGTQYF; cdr3_nt: TGCGCCAGCAGCCCGCCGGGGGGGCGGGTCGGTACGCAGTATTTT
j_call: TRBJ1-3; d_call: .; v_call: TRBV5-6; clone_size: .; cdr3_aa: CASSPDPLANTIYF; cdr3_nt: TGTGCCAGCAGCCCGGACCCACTAGCAAACACCATATATTTT
j_call: TRBJ1-4; d_call: TRBD1; v_call: TRBV29-1; clone_size: .; cdr3_aa: CSALDRDNEKLFF; cdr3_nt: TGCAGCGCCCTGGACAGGGACAATGAAAAACTGTTTTTT
j_call: TRBJ1-3; d_call: .; v_call: TRBV9; clone_size: .; cdr3_aa: CASSPESAGAAGNTIYF; cdr3_nt: TGTGCCAGCAGCCCGGAGTCGGCAGGGGCGGCTGGAAACACCATATATTTT
j_call: TRBJ1-1; d_call: .; v_call: TRBV5-1; clone_size: .; cdr3_aa: CASSRVGRGRDTEAFF; cdr3_nt: TGCGCCAGCAGCCGCGTCGGACGGGGGAGGGACACTGAAGCTTTCTTT
j_call: TRBJ1-2; d_call: .; v_call: TRBV6-6; clone_size: .; cdr3_aa: CASSYLEADGYTF; cdr3_nt: TGTGCCAGCAGTTACCTGGAAGCGGATGGCTACACCTTC
j_call: TRBJ1-2; d_call: .; v_call: TRBV6-1; clone_size: .; cdr3_aa: CASSASRGLGYGYTF; cdr3_nt: TGTGCCAGCAGTGCCTCCAGGGGTTTAGGGTATGGCTACACCTTC
j_call: TRBJ1-6; d_call: .; v_call: TRBV19; clone_size: .; cdr3_aa: CASSPAGDNSPLHF; cdr3_nt: TGTGCCAGTAGTCCGGCGGGTGATAATTCACCCCTCCACTTT
j_call: TRBJ1-5; d_call: .; v_call: TRBV10-2; clone_size: .; cdr3_aa: CASSRGTGGNQPQHF; cdr3_nt: TGCGCCAGCAGTCGAGGGACGGGAGGAAATCAGCCCCAGCATTTT
j_call: TRBJ2-5; d_call: TRBD1; v_call: TRBV13; clone_size: .; cdr3_aa: CASSVFRPQDRGKETQYF; cdr3_nt: TGTGCCAGCAGCGTTTTCCGTCCCCAGGACAGGGGCAAAGAGACCCAGTACTTC
j_call: TRBJ2-3; d_call: .; v_call: TRBV18; clone_size: .; cdr3_aa: CASSPGASKADTQYF; cdr3_nt: TGTGCCAGCTCACCAGGGGCCTCGAAGGCAGATACGCAGTATTTT
j_call: TRBJ1-1; d_call: TRBD1; v_call: TRBV5-1; clone_size: .; cdr3_aa: CASSIQGFGTEAFF; cdr3_nt: TGCGCCAGCAGCATACAGGGGTTTGGCACTGAAGCTTTCTTT
j_call: TRBJ2-5; d_call: .; v_call: TRBV21-1; clone_size: .; cdr3_aa: CASRLGTSGAGQETQYF; cdr3_nt: TGTGCCAGCAGGCTGGGGACTAGCGGGGCGGGCCAAGAGACCCAGTACTTC
j_call: TRBJ1-4; d_call: TRBD1; v_call: TRBV14; clone_size: .; cdr3_aa: CASSRSVGGFDEKLFF; cdr3_nt: TGTGCCAGCAGCCGGAGTGTAGGGGGCTTCGATGAAAAACTGTTTTTT
j_call: TRBJ1-4; d_call: .; v_call: TRBV18; clone_size: .; cdr3_aa: CASSRTGVNEKLFF; cdr3_nt: TGTGCCAGCTCACGAACAGGAGTTAATGAAAAACTGTTTTTT
j_call: TRBJ1-1; d_call: TRBD1; v_call: TRBV6-6; clone_size: .; cdr3_aa: CASSLGTAMNTEAFF; cdr3_nt: TGTGCCAGCAGTCTCGGGACAGCTATGAACACTGAAGCTTTCTTT
j_call: TRBJ2-2; d_call: TRBD1; v_call: TRBV5-6; clone_size: once; cdr3_aa: CASSLDARGHPGAGELFF; cdr3_nt: TGTGCCAGCAGCTTGGACGCCAGGGGGCATCCAGGCGCCGGGGAGCTGTTTTTT
j_call: TRBJ2-2; d_call: TRBD2; v_call: TRBV2; clone_size: few; cdr3_aa: CASGPGGGTGELFF; cdr3_nt: TGTGCCAGCGGCCCTGGCGGGGGAACCGGGGAGCTGTTTTTT
j_call: TRBJ2-1; d_call: .; v_call: TRBV5-4; clone_size: .; cdr3_aa: CASSLFSPGYIYNEQFF; cdr3_nt: TGTGCCAGCAGCTTATTTTCGCCGGGGTATATCTACAATGAGCAGTTCTTC
j_call: TRBJ1-4; d_call: .; v_call: TRBV6-6; clone_size: .; cdr3_aa: CASKGHLSNEKLFF; cdr3_nt: TGTGCCAGCAAGGGACATTTGTCTAATGAAAAACTGTTTTTT
j_call: TRBJ2-1; d_call: TRBD1; v_call: TRBV2; clone_size: .; cdr3_aa: CASRYRDRTNNEQFF; cdr3_nt: TGTGCCAGCAGGTACCGGGACAGAACTAACAATGAGCAGTTCTTC
j_call: TRBJ1-2; d_call: .; v_call: TRBV7-9; clone_size: .; cdr3_aa: CASSLIVNYGYTF; cdr3_nt: TGTGCCAGCAGCTTGATAGTGAACTATGGCTACACCTTC
j_call: TRBJ1-3; d_call: TRBD1; v_call: TRBV27; clone_size: .; cdr3_aa: CASSSGGSGNTIYF; cdr3_nt: TGTGCCAGCAGTTCAGGGGGCTCTGGAAACACCATATATTTT
j_call: TRBJ2-1; d_call: .; v_call: TRBV5-1; clone_size: .; cdr3_aa: CASSQEAGRYNEQFF; cdr3_nt: TGCGCCAGCAGCCAGGAAGCAGGAAGGTACAATGAGCAGTTCTTC
j_call: TRBJ2-2; d_call: .; v_call: TRBV29-1; clone_size: .; cdr3_aa: CSVEDRGYTGELFF; cdr3_nt: TGCAGCGTTGAAGACAGGGGTTACACCGGGGAGCTGTTTTTT
j_call: TRBJ1-1; d_call: TRBD1; v_call: TRBV7-8; clone_size: .; cdr3_aa: CASSFRVRQGLRTEAFF; cdr3_nt: TGTGCCAGCAGCTTTAGGGTCCGACAGGGGCTAAGAACTGAAGCTTTCTTT
j_call: TRBJ1-1; d_call: .; v_call: TRBV9; clone_size: few; cdr3_aa: CASSVTWRTEAFF; cdr3_nt: TGTGCCAGCAGCGTAACCTGGAGGACTGAAGCTTTCTTT
j_call: TRBJ1-2; d_call: .; v_call: TRBV5-6; clone_size: few; cdr3_aa: CASSPGNYGYTF; cdr3_nt: TGTGCCAGCAGCCCCGGGAACTATGGCTACACCTTC
j_call: TRBJ1-2; d_call: .; v_call: TRBV11-3; clone_size: .; cdr3_aa: CASSQEAYGYTF; cdr3_nt: TGTGCCAGCAGCCAAGAGGCCTATGGCTACACCTTC
j_call: TRBJ1-4; d_call: .; v_call: TRBV7-9; clone_size: .; cdr3_aa: CASSLTVGNEKLFF; cdr3_nt: TGTGCCAGCAGCTTAACAGTGGGTAATGAAAAACTGTTTTTT
j_call: TRBJ1-1; d_call: .; v_call: TRBV18; clone_size: .; cdr3_aa: CASSPLGQGGTEAFF; cdr3_nt: TGTGCCAGCTCACCACTGGGTCAGGGCGGCACTGAAGCTTTCTTT
j_call: TRBJ1-1; d_call: .; v_call: TRBV7-9; clone_size: .; cdr3_aa: CASSLQVENTEAFF; cdr3_nt: TGTGCCAGCAGCTTACAGGTGGAGAACACTGAAGCTTTCTTT
j_call: TRBJ2-2; d_call: .; v_call: TRBV5-1; clone_size: .; cdr3_aa: CASSLRRGPGTGELFF; cdr3_nt: TGCGCCAGCAGCTTGCGGAGGGGTCCGGGCACCGGGGAGCTGTTTTTT
j_call: TRBJ2-1; d_call: .; v_call: TRBV5-6; clone_size: .; cdr3_aa: CASSFGYQGSQFF; cdr3_nt: TGTGCCAGCAGCTTTGGTTACCAGGGGAGTCAGTTCTTC
j_call: TRBJ2-5; d_call: .; v_call: TRBV11-3; clone_size: .; cdr3_aa: CASSSGTPGWETQYF; cdr3_nt: TGTGCCAGCAGCAGCGGGACACCGGGATGGGAGACCCAGTACTTC